This entry describes one T cell receptor (beta chain). TRAV- and TRBV-specific primers primed first-strand cDNA, covering alpha and beta chains. Both a constant-region primer and a V-primer adapter served to amplify TCRs across 15 to 20 PCR cycles. TCRdb independently ran MiXCR on the reads; one entry per CDR3 protein. The sample yields about 7,300 distinct CDR3 sequences, approximately 80% seen once. The data were obtained in a study of low-dose radiotherapy and immunotherapy resistance in tumors. Overall study context: One day prior to radiation and immunotherapy, intravenous cyclophosphamide at 200 mg/m2 was given, repeated every two weeks. The study gave patients oral aspirin 300 mg daily for four cycles from cycle 1 day 1.

The CDR3 spans 16 residues. V trimming: 0 bases; J trimming: 0 bases; junction bases outside the gene matches: 0. Germline V gene lookup returns CDR1 SGHAT and CDR2 FQNNGV. As their treatment, donors received nivolumab, ipilimumab, aspirin, low-dose cyclophosphamide and low-dose radiotherapy. This chain uses TRBV11-2 with TRBJ2-1; TRBD2 matches at 9 bases. The TCR originated in a human donor with advanced metastatic prostate, ovarian, gallbladder or colorectal cancer (not recorded which). This table probably holds off-target reads from a library built for another chain. This CDR3 reads CASSLERGGSYNEQFF. CDR3 bases: TGTGCCAGCAGCTTAGAGCGGGGGGGCTCCTACAATGAGCAGTTCTTC.